Given below is one TCR beta chain in context. TCRdb keeps only in-frame clones here, not all; method: immunoSEQ multiplex PCR. The sample holds 150,000 to 200,000 clones, about 88% seen once. This entry comes from a study of blood T cell repertoires in COVID-19. The sequence derives from a woman between 18 and 29 years old who had recovered from COVID-19. Sequenced input: PBMCs or T cells enriched from blood (not recorded which).

The CDR3 DNA is TGTGCCAGCAGCCACCCGCGGGGGGGCCAAGAGACCCAGTACTTC. Protein: CASSHPRGGQETQYF. The rearrangement joins TRBV3-1 (or the pseudogene TRBV3-2) to TRBJ2-5; 9 nucleotides agree with TRBD2. The V and J ends lost 3 bases and 1 base, in that order; junction bases with no gene match: 3. The CDR3 runs to 15 residues. CDR1 and CDR2 (germline): LGHDT, YNNKEL (reference sequence).